Ten or more counts support the clone carrying this T cell receptor (beta chain). Its antigen is as yet unknown. Researchers built TCR beta libraries using quantitative 5'-RACE with molecular barcodes. TCRdb redid the calling of the 5' RACE reads with MiXCR, one entry per CDR3 protein. Here the sample spans around 39,000 distinct CDR3 sequences, 16% being singletons. This sample was taken from a study of CD8 T cells in ankylosing spondylitis. The CDR3 has 16 amino acids. The V gene's germline CDR1 is SGHRS and CDR2 YFSETQ. Trimming cost V 0 bases and J 0 bases, with 7 bases left between them. General observations from the study: Reported data indicate significant enrichment of disease-linked clones within matched ankylosing spondylitis synovial fluid. A CD8+ phenotype characterized the disease-linked clones, which were relatively rare in peripheral blood. In ankylosing spondylitis blood, a motif of seven or eight highly homologous TCR beta variants appeared characteristic.

The V gene is TRBV5-1, the J gene TRBJ2-6; D remains ambiguous. The clonotype was recovered from a male donor with ankylosing spondylitis or in good health (not recorded which). Source material: blood. This chain's CDR3 is CASSLVTASGANVLTF. For the CDR3, the DNA is TGCGCCAGCAGCTTGGTGACGGCCTCTGGGGCCAACGTCCTGACTTTC.